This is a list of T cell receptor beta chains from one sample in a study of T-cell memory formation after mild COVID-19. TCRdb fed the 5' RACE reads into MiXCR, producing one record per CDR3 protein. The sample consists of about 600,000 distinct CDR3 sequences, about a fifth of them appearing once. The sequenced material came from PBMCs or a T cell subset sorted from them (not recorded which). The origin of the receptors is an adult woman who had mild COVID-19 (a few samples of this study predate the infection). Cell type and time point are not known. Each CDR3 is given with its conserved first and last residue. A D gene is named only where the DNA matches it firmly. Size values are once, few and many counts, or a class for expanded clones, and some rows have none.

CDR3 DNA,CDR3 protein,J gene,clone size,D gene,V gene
TGTGCCAGCAGCGTGGGTGACAGGAACACTGAAGCTTTCTTT,CASSVGDRNTEAFF,TRBJ1-1,NA,NA,TRBV9
TGTGCCACCAGCAACGACAGGGTCCACGAGCAGTACTTC,CATSNDRVHEQYF,TRBJ2-7,NA,TRBD1,TRBV15
TGTGCCAGCAGTTACGAGGGGACAGGGCTGGAGACCCAGTACTTC,CASSYEGTGLETQYF,TRBJ2-5,NA,TRBD1,TRBV6-5
TGTGCCAGTAGTACCAATGCCCTAGTTGGGGGTACGCAGTATTTT,CASSTNALVGGTQYF,TRBJ2-3,NA,NA,TRBV19
TGTGCCAGCAGCCTGGGGCCTCAAAGCAATCAGCCCCAGCATTTT,CASSLGPQSNQPQHF,TRBJ1-5,once,NA,TRBV5-6
TGTGCCAGCAGCCATCCCCGACTAGCGGCTTACAATGAGCAGTTCTTC,CASSHPRLAAYNEQFF,TRBJ2-1,NA,TRBD2,TRBV3-1
TGTGCCACCAGTGACCCGGGACAGGCAGGCTACACCTTC,CATSDPGQAGYTF,TRBJ1-2,few,TRBD1,TRBV24-1
TGTGCCAGCCGGGTAGCGGGATTCTACGAGCAGTACTTC,CASRVAGFYEQYF,TRBJ2-7,NA,TRBD2,TRBV28
TGTGCCAGCTCACAACGTCTTCTAGCGGGGAGCTCCTACGAGCAGTACTTC,CASSQRLLAGSSYEQYF,TRBJ2-7,few,TRBD2,TRBV18
TGTGCCAGCAGAGAACAGGGGAGCGGGTACAATGAGCAGTTCTTC,CASREQGSGYNEQFF,TRBJ2-1,NA,NA,TRBV12-3/TRBV12-4
TGTGCCAGCAGCCCGAGCGGCGGGAGTTATGAGCAGTACTTC,CASSPSGGSYEQYF,TRBJ2-7,NA,TRBD2,TRBV9
TGTGCCTGGAGCCGGGACGGAACCTACGAGCAGTACTTC,CAWSRDGTYEQYF,TRBJ2-7,few,NA,TRBV30
TGTGCCAGCAGCTTAACCCTCGGGGGGCGGGATGAGCAGTTCTTC,CASSLTLGGRDEQFF,TRBJ2-1,NA,NA,TRBV7-9
TGTGCCAGCAGCTTTCAGGGGAATCAGCCCCAGCATTTT,CASSFQGNQPQHF,TRBJ1-5,many,NA,TRBV7-9
TGTGCCAGCAGTCCCCGGGCTAGCGGGAGTGGTGAGCAGTTCTTC,CASSPRASGSGEQFF,TRBJ2-1,NA,TRBD2,TRBV12-3/TRBV12-4
TGTGCCAGCAGAAAGGACAGGGTAGCAGATACGCAGTATTTT,CASRKDRVADTQYF,TRBJ2-3,NA,TRBD1,TRBV2
TGTGCCACCAGCAGAGATCTGAATCAGCCCCAGCATTTT,CATSRDLNQPQHF,TRBJ1-5,few,NA,TRBV15
TGTGCCTGGAACGCGGGGGGGCCAAACGAGCAGTACTTC,CAWNAGGPNEQYF,TRBJ2-7,NA,TRBD2,TRBV30
TGTGCCATCAGTGAGTCGTCACGACCTTACGAGCAGTACTTC,CAISESSRPYEQYF,TRBJ2-7,NA,NA,TRBV10-3
TGCGCCAGCAGCTCTGGTAGCGGGAGGCTTGAGCAGTTCTTC,CASSSGSGRLEQFF,TRBJ2-1,few,TRBD2,TRBV4-3
TGTGCCAGCAGTTTAACCCCAATCAGCGGGACCCGCACAGATACGCAGTATTTT,CASSLTPISGTRTDTQYF,TRBJ2-3,many,TRBD2,TRBV27
TGCAGCGCCGCATTTAGCGGCGGCACAGATACGCAGTATTTT,CSAAFSGGTDTQYF,TRBJ2-3,once,NA,TRBV29-1
TGTGCCAGTAGTCTTACTGGGGGGTCTGAGCAGTTCTTC,CASSLTGGSEQFF,TRBJ2-1,few,NA,TRBV19
TGCAGTGCTAGTGCGGGACTAGAAGTCACCGGGGAGCTGTTTTTT,CSASAGLEVTGELFF,TRBJ2-2,NA,TRBD2,TRBV20-1
TGTGCCAGCAGCGCAAAACAGGGAAATTCACCCCTCCACTTT,CASSAKQGNSPLHF,TRBJ1-6,few,NA,TRBV9
TGTGCCAGCAGTTTACAGGGGGCGCCGTATGGCTACACCTTC,CASSLQGAPYGYTF,TRBJ1-2,NA,TRBD1,TRBV27
TGTGCCAGCAGCTTAGGGGACCAGTTGGGGACCCAGTACTTC,CASSLGDQLGTQYF,TRBJ2-5,few,NA,TRBV7-6
TGTGCCAGCTCACCTACTAGCGGACATGGGACGAATGAGCAGTTCTTC,CASSPTSGHGTNEQFF,TRBJ2-1,NA,TRBD2,TRBV18
TGTGCTAGTGGTTTGGTACTCCCGACAGACCCCAAGCAGCCCCAGCATTTT,CASGLVLPTDPKQPQHF,TRBJ1-5,few,NA,TRBV12-5
TGCGCCAGCAGCCAGGGGTTCACTGAAGCTTTCTTT,CASSQGFTEAFF,TRBJ1-1,NA,NA,TRBV4-1
TGCGCCAGCAGCCAAGATCTTGGGACTAATGAAAAACTGTTTTTT,CASSQDLGTNEKLFF,TRBJ1-4,few,NA,TRBV4-1
TGTGCCAGCAAGGGACTAGCATTCGAGCAGTTCTTC,CASKGLAFEQFF,TRBJ2-1,few,TRBD2,TRBV12-3/TRBV12-4
TGTGCCAGCAGCCGAAACAGGGAGGGGTATGCTTTCTTT,CASSRNREGYAFF,TRBJ1-1,few,NA,TRBV3-1
TGTGCCAGTAGCGGGAAGGGGAGTTTTCAGCCCCAGCATTTT,CASSGKGSFQPQHF,TRBJ1-5,many,NA,TRBV19
TGTGCCAGCAGCCCGCGACCGGGACTAGCTATAAACAATGAGCAGTTCTTC,CASSPRPGLAINNEQFF,TRBJ2-1,NA,TRBD2,TRBV11-2
TGCGCCAGCAGCCAAGTCGACCAGGGGTTGAACACTGAAGCTTTCTTT,CASSQVDQGLNTEAFF,TRBJ1-1,NA,NA,TRBV4-3
TGTGCCAGCAGCTTAATTAGCGGGGGCCCAAATGAGCGGTTCTTC,CASSLISGGPNERFF,TRBJ2-1,NA,TRBD2,TRBV7-3
TGCAGTGCTAGAGAGAGACTAGCGGGACCACCCTACGAGCAGTACTTC,CSARERLAGPPYEQYF,TRBJ2-7,NA,TRBD2,TRBV20-1
TGCAGCGCGGGACAGGTGGAAGCTGAGCAGTTCTTC,CSAGQVEAEQFF,TRBJ2-1,few,TRBD1,TRBV29-1
TGTGCCAGTAGTACCCGGGACAATCCCTCCTACGAGCAGTACTTC,CASSTRDNPSYEQYF,TRBJ2-7,NA,NA,TRBV19